Many counts were recorded for the clone carrying this T cell receptor (beta chain). The antigen is undetermined. V gave up 5 bases and J gave up 0 bases, with 9 bases separating them. Germline CDR1 is MNHEY and CDR2 is SMNVEV (reference sequence). The CDR3 runs 14 residues. Lactation, pregnancy, other autoimmune disease or uncontrolled infection excluded patients. In making diagnoses, clinical symptoms, serum thyroxine and TRAb, thyroid ultrasound and orbital computed tomography were all used. The sample is drawn from a study of T cells in Graves' hyperthyroidism and ophthalmopathy. There were TCR beta CDR3 regions amplified from RNA transcripts. TCR CDR3 underwent first-round RT-PCR with the HTBI primer set. One entry per CDR3 protein, called by TCRdb with MiXCR from the multiplex PCR reads. The sample records about 420,000 distinct CDR3 sequences, roughly an eighth being singletons. Overall study results and limits: The model identified upcoming ophthalmopathy a median around 6 months ahead of onset. In the blood, most expanded thyroid clonotypes above 0.001 appeared as well.

Material for sequencing was blood. This chain joins TRBV27 and TRBJ2-3; D might be TRBD2 (5 bases). The sequence was obtained from a woman between 18 and 30 years old with Graves' hyperthyroidism. Written as DNA, the CDR3 is TGTGCCAGCAGTATGGGAGCCAGCACAGATACGCAGTATTTT. Translating it yields CASSMGASTDTQYF.